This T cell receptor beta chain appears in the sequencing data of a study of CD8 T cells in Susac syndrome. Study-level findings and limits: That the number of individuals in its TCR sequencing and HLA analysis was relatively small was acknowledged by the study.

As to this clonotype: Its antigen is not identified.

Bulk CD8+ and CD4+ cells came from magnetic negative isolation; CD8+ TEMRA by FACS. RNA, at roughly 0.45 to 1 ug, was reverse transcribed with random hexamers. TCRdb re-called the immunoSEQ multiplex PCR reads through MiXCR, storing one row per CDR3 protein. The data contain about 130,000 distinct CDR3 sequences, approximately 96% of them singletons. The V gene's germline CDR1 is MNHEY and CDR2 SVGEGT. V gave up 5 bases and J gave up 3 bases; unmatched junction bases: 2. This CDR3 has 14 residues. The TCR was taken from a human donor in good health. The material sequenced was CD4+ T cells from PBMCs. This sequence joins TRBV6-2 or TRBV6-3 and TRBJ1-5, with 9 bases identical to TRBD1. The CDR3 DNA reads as TGTGCCAGCAGTGGGGACAGGGTCAATCAGCCCCAGCATTTT. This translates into CASSGDRVNQPQHF.